This passage covers 25 T cell receptor beta chains from one sample sequenced in a study of shared clonotypes between healthy human individuals (dated by TCRdb to the early 2020s). Library preparation employed the immunoSEQ multiplex PCR assay. The clones in this table, taken by TCRdb from immuneACCESS, are in-frame only. Not every clone is retained; where verified, under half of the shortfall comes from an unresolved V gene, and the cause of the rest is unknown. The sample table shows roughly 2 million clones, and 85% to 95% are seen once. Jointly, the top ten make up 0.1% to 0.15% of the sample. Material for sequencing was naive CD4+ T cells sorted from blood. This specimen's cell subset or site label, interpreted: CD45RA+ positively selected. The receptors derive from a man younger than 30 in good health.

This rearrangement joins TRBV2 to TRBJ2-5; D is uncertain. Germline V gene sequence: CDR1 SNHLY, CDR2 FYNNEI. Trimming cost V 5 bases and J 2 bases, with 12 bases left between them. The CDR3 is 14 residues long. The CDR3 protein is CASSRRSSQETQYF. The CDR3 DNA is TGTGCCAGCAGTAGGCGCTCTAGTCAAGAGACCCAGTACTTC.

V usage is TRBV5-1 and J usage is TRBJ2-7; 9 nucleotides agree with TRBD2. Germline V gene data show CDR1 as SGHRS and CDR2 as YFSETQ. This CDR3 spans 16 amino acids. V shed 4 bases and J 2 bases; nucleotides not matched to a gene: 10. The CDR3, as DNA: TGCGCCAGCAGCCGCGGGACCCTAGCGGGACCCTACGAGCAGTACTTC. Translation gives CASSRGTLAGPYEQYF.

This clone was recorded many times. The rearrangement joins TRBV15 to TRBJ2-7; D gene uncertain. The CDR3 contains 15 residues. Germline values: CDR1 LNHNV, CDR2 YYDKDF (reference sequence). V was trimmed by 0 bases and J by 0 bases, leaving 9 bases between them. The CDR3 region is CATSREAASSYEQYF. CDR3 coding DNA: TGTGCCACCAGCAGAGAGGCAGCTAGCTCCTACGAGCAGTACTTC.

This clone was found once. The J gene is TRBJ2-7, the V gene TRBV21-1; whether TRBD2, the table's D call, matches the DNA was not checked. TRBV21-1 is deemed a pseudogene. The CDR3 extends over 16 amino acids. The CDR3: CASSKGGNLSSYEQYF. For the CDR3, the DNA is TGTGCCAGCAGCAAGGGGGGTAACCTGAGCTCCTACGAGCAGTACTTC.

This chain joins TRBV11-2 and TRBJ2-5, with TRBD1 matching 8 bases. The CDR3 contains 14 residues. The V gene end was trimmed by 1 base and the J gene end by 5 bases; junction bases not matched to a gene: 3. Per the germline V gene, CDR1 is SGHAT and CDR2 is FQNNGV. The CDR3 is CASSLASGGETQYF. In nucleotides, the CDR3 is TGTGCCAGCAGCTTAGCTTCAGGGGGCGAGACCCAGTACTTC.

About this clone: The identical CDR3 is also encoded by other nucleotide sequences in the sample. The V call is TRBV5-1, the J call TRBJ2-3; 9 bases are shared with TRBD2. Unmatched junction bases numbered 4, after V lost 0 bases and J lost 5 bases. Germline V gene sequence: CDR1 SGHRS, CDR2 YFSETQ. CDR3 length: 15 residues. CDR3 sequence (DNA): TGCGCCAGCAGCTTGGGCACTAGCGGGCGAGATACGCAGTATTTT. Its translation is CASSLGTSGRDTQYF.

This sequence joins TRBV5-1 and TRBJ2-5; D ambiguous. The CDR3 is 15 residues long. Trimming took off 0 bases at V and 5 bases at J, with 14 bases between the two ends. Germline CDR1 is SGHRS and CDR2 is YFSETQ. In nucleotides, the CDR3 is TGCGCCAGCAGCTTGGCCAGCAGCGAGCTTGAGACCCAGTACTTC. This translates into CASSLASSELETQYF.

The chain uses TRBV7-8 and TRBJ1-1; D unclear. Germline CDR1 SGHVS, CDR2 FQNEAQ. The CDR3 consists of 16 residues. The ends were cut back, 0 bases at V and 3 bases at J, with 14 bases in the middle. The CDR3 here is CASSLADLNRDTEAFF. In DNA form, the CDR3 reads TGTGCCAGCAGCTTAGCGGACCTTAACAGAGACACTGAAGCTTTCTTT.

The chain is built from TRBV4-3 and TRBJ1-5; D call uncertain. V lost 2 bases to trimming and J lost 1 base, with 9 bases between them. There are 15 residues in the CDR3. Germline V gene data show CDR1 as LGHNA and CDR2 as YSLEER. The CDR3 coding sequence is TGCGCCAGCAGCCAAACGGCCCTCAGCAATCAGCCCCAGCATTTT. Its translation is CASSQTALSNQPQHF.

The gene calls are TRBV30 and TRBJ1-4; 9 bases are a match to TRBD1. The CDR3 consists of 15 residues. The germline CDR1 and CDR2 sequences are GTSNPN and SVGIG (reference sequence). V dropped 0 bases and J dropped 6; count of bases not matched to a gene: 5. The DNA for the CDR3 is TGTGCCTGGAGTGTAGGACAGGGGCTGTATGAAAAACTGTTTTTT. Translated, it gives CAWSVGQGLYEKLFF. The complete variable domain, with remaining parts taken from reference TRBV30 and TRBJ1-4, reads SQTIHQWPATLVQPVGSPLSLECTVEGTSNPNLYWYRQAAGRGLQLLFYSVGIGQISSEVPQNLSASRPQDRQFILSSKKLLLSDSGFYLCAWSVGQGLYEKLFFGSGTQLSVL.

The rearrangement links TRBV18 to TRBJ2-4; D is ambiguous. From germline, CDR1 is KGHSH and CDR2 LQKENI. V was trimmed by 6 bases and J by 9 bases, leaving 9 bases between them. The CDR3 extends over 11 amino acids. CDR3 bases: TGTGCCAGCTCTAGGGATGGCATTCAGTACTTC. This sequence encodes CASSRDGIQYF.

Comment on this clone: Other DNA sequences in the same sample also yield this CDR3. The chain joins TRBV18 to TRBJ2-3, with 12 positions matching TRBD2. Germline CDR1 KGHSH, CDR2 LQKENI. With 6 bases clipped from V and 2 bases from J, the junction kept 6 bases outside the gene matches. This CDR3 is built from 16 residues. CDR3 coding DNA: TGTGCCAGCTCCCCTCGGACTAGCGGGGCCACAGATACGCAGTATTTT. Encoded protein: CASSPRTSGATDTQYF.

Concerning this clone itself: At one of its ends the junction is not consistent with the germline gene, which may arise from a read error. The gene calls are TRBV7-7 and TRBJ1-6, with a weak D call TRBD1 (6 bases). CDR1 and CDR2 from the germline V gene are SSHAT and FNYEAQ (reference sequence). This CDR3 region has 16 residues. The CDR3 sequence is CASSLGDTRGNSPLHF. CDR3 DNA sequence: TGTGCTAGCAGCTTAGGGGACACCAGAGGTAATTCACCCCTCCACTTT. Based on the CDR3 plus reference TRBV7-7 and TRBJ1-6, the full variable domain is GAGVSQSPRYKVTKRGQDVTLRCDPISSHATLYWYQQALGQGPEFLTYFNYEAQPDKSGLPSDRFSAERPEGSISTLTIQRTEQRDSAMYRCASSLGDTRGNSPLHFGNGTRLTVT.

The chain carries TRBV5-4 and TRBJ2-7; maybe TRBD2 (6 bases). The germline CDR1 and CDR2 sequences are SGHNT and YYREEE (reference sequence). Trimming left V 2 bases short and J 4 bases short, with 10 bases between. The CDR3 loop spans 13 amino acids. The CDR3: CASSFVGGYEQYF. CDR3 DNA sequence: TGTGCCAGCAGCTTTGTGGGGGGATACGAGCAGTACTTC.

The chain joins TRBV6-1 to TRBJ2-5, with D perhaps TRBD2 (5 bases). V lost 6 bases and J 1 base, leaving 9 bases between the germline ends. Germline values: CDR1 MNHNS, CDR2 SASEGT. The CDR3 has 13 residues. This CDR3 is CASRRGGQETQYF. CDR3 DNA: TGTGCCAGCAGACGGGGTGGCCAAGAGACCCAGTACTTC.

This clone was seen only once. The chain couples TRBV5-1 to TRBJ1-1; no clear D gene. Germline loops: CDR1 SGHRS, CDR2 YFSETQ. This CDR3 region has 13 residues. The V gene lost 4 bases and the J gene lost 6 bases, with 13 bases spanning the gap. The CDR3 is CASSDLQEAEAFF. CDR3 sequence (DNA): TGCGCCAGCAGCGACCTGCAGGAAGCTGAAGCTTTCTTT.

The chain recombines TRBV2 with TRBJ1-4, with 10 bases matching TRBD1. This CDR3 region has 16 residues. V shed 6 bases, J shed 8 bases, and the junction held 12 bases outside the gene matches. CDR1 is SNHLY, CDR2 FYNNEI, per germline. The CDR3 loop reads CASRGQGTVVAEKLFF. Here the CDR3 DNA reads TGTGCCAGCAGGGGACAGGGGACCGTCGTTGCGGAAAAACTGTTTTTT.

The genes are TRBV29-1 and TRBJ1-2; D is possibly TRBD1 (5 bases). CDR3 length: 13 amino acids. V was shortened by 3 bases and J by 8 bases, with 16 bases between the two germline ends. Germline V gene lookup returns CDR1 SQVTM and CDR2 ANQGSEA. The CDR3 DNA reads TGCAGCGTTGAGGGGGAGTGGGTTAAGGGCTACACCTTC. Encoded protein: CSVEGEWVKGYTF.

The V and J genes are TRBV4-3 and TRBJ1-2; D gene ambiguous. There are 14 residues in the CDR3. Per germline, CDR1 LGHNA and CDR2 YSLEER. V was pared by 6 bases and J by 1 base, with 12 bases between. The CDR3: CASSPQKINYGYTF. CDR3 nucleotides: TGCGCCAGCAGTCCACAGAAGATTAACTATGGCTACACCTTC.

This clone showed up just once. This chain links TRBV5-1 with TRBJ2-6, with 8 bases identical to TRBD2. The ends lost 3 bases at V and 3 bases at J; junction bases unmatched: 14. CDR1 is SGHRS and CDR2 is YFSETQ in the germline V gene. The CDR3 is made up of 19 amino acids. CDR3 region: CASSSGRGGRTFGANVLTF. The CDR3 DNA sequence: TGCGCCAGCAGCTCGGGCCGAGGCGGGAGGACGTTTGGGGCCAACGTCCTGACTTTC.

The V and J genes are TRBV2 and TRBJ2-5, with TRBD2 matching 10 bases. The germline gives CDR1 SNHLY, CDR2 FYNNEI. After removal of 2 bases from V and 5 bases from J, the junction contained 8 bases not matched to a gene. This CDR3 is built from 16 residues. CDR3 nucleotides: TGTGCCAGCAGTGAATCGATAGCGGGAGGATATGAGACCCAGTACTTC. Translating gives CASSESIAGGYETQYF.

The CDR3 bases are TGTGCCAGCTCTTCCGCTGGGACAGCCCAGCATTTT. Protein product: CASSSAGTAQHF. The chain is built from TRBV6-5 and TRBJ1-5; 7 positions agree with TRBD1. The CDR3 is made up of 12 amino acids. The germline gives CDR1 MNHEY, CDR2 SVGAGI. V was clipped by 8 bases and J by 11 bases; unmatched bases: 9.

The chain recombines TRBV4-3 with TRBJ2-7, with D perhaps TRBD1 or TRBD2 (6 bases each). From germline, CDR1 is LGHNA and CDR2 YSLEER. The CDR3 is 15 residues long. Trimming left V 3 bases short and J 2 bases short, with 14 bases between. CDR3 DNA: TGCGCCAGCAGCCAGAGGGGGGCCGGAGCCTACGAGCAGTACTTC. Translation: CASSQRGAGAYEQYF.

This sequence joins TRBV10-3 and TRBJ2-1; 9 nucleotides align to TRBD2. The length of the CDR3 is 15 residues. Germline V lookup: CDR1 ENHRY, CDR2 SYGVKD. V was clipped by 7 bases and J by 8 bases; unmatched bases: 12. CDR3: CAITPVGGGADEQFF. The CDR3 DNA reads TGTGCCATCACCCCCGTGGGCGGGGGGGCCGATGAGCAGTTCTTC.

The genes are TRBV4-1 and TRBJ1-1; D is unclear. The CDR3 totals 12 residues. V was trimmed by 1 base and J by 6 bases, leaving 6 bases between them. Germline V lookup: CDR1 MGHRA, CDR2 YSYEKL. CDR3 in amino acids: CASSQGVAEAFF. In DNA form, the CDR3 reads TGCGCCAGCAGCCAAGGTGTCGCTGAAGCTTTCTTT.